What follows are 12 T cell receptor beta chains derived from one specimen sequenced in a study of blood T cells in healthy people across ages. The authors ran a second PCR of roughly 6 to 11 cycles using a sample-barcoded 5' primer and a J-beta primer mix. MiXCR, applied by TCRdb to the 5' RACE reads, yields one record per CDR3 protein. The data hold 1.5 million to 2 million distinct CDR3 sequences, with approximately 39% observed a single time. Sequenced sample: blood. Source of these receptors: a human donor in good health.

V gene TRBV5-5 combines with J gene TRBJ1-5, with D hard to call. Germline V gives CDR1 SGHKS, CDR2 YYEKEE (reference sequence). The CDR3 has 15 residues. Trimming stripped 0 bases from V and 6 bases from J, with 13 bases between. In DNA, the CDR3 is TGTGCCAGCAGCTTGGGGGCAGCCAGAGGTCAGCCCCAGCATTTT. Amino acids: CASSLGAARGQPQHF. The entire variable domain, with the rest obtained from reference TRBV5-5 and TRBJ1-5, is as follows: DAGVTQSPTHLIKTRGQQVTLRCSPISGHKSVSWYQQVLGQGPQFIFQYYEKEERGRGNFPDRFSARQFPNYSSELNVNALLLGDSALYLCASSLGAARGQPQHFGDGTRLSIL.

The chain couples TRBV7-8 to TRBJ1-6; D uncertain. The CDR3 extends over 15 amino acids. Trimming left V 2 bases short and J 7 bases short, with 12 bases between. Germline CDR1 is SGHVS and CDR2 is FQNEAQ. The CDR3 nucleotides read TGTGCCAGCAGCTTAAACACCCCAGAGAATTCACCCCTCCACTTT. Translating it yields CASSLNTPENSPLHF.

This clonotype came up once. CDR3 nucleotide sequence: TGTGCCAGCAGCCCAGTAACAGGGGGTAGCAATCAGCCCCAGCATTTT. Amino acids: CASSPVTGGSNQPQHF. The V gene is TRBV7-8, the J gene TRBJ1-5, with 8 positions matching TRBD1. The J segment lost 0 bases and the V segment lost 5 bases, leaving 6 bases of the junction unmatched. The CDR3 is 16 amino acids. CDR1 is SGHVS, CDR2 FQNEAQ, per germline.

This rearrangement joins TRBV20-1 to TRBJ2-5; possibly TRBD1 for D (5 bases). The end of the DNA is better explained by TRBJ2-7, so the J call may be wrong. CDR1 DFQATT and CDR2 SNEGSKA come from the germline V gene (reference sequence). The CDR3 totals 15 residues. The CDR3 sequence: CSASPERGFIYEQYF. The DNA of the CDR3 is TGCAGTGCTAGCCCGGAAAGGGGCTTTATCTACGAGCAGTACTTC.

The rearrangement links TRBV27 to TRBJ1-2; D unclear. The germline V and J ends were trimmed by 2 bases and 7 bases, with 14 bases remaining between them. Germline CDR1 and CDR2: MNHEY and SMNVEV (reference sequence). The CDR3 spans 14 residues. CDR3 sequence (DNA): TGTGCCAGCAGTTTAGGGCTGGGAGTGAGTGGCTACACCTTC. Amino acids: CASSLGLGVSGYTF.

Comment on this clonotype: It may be a read error: a sequence one base away is much more abundant. Here the CDR3 reads CASSQLGNHQETQYF. The CDR3 DNA sequence: TGTGCCAGCAGCCAACTCGGGAATCACCAAGAGACCCAGTACTTC. This chain uses TRBV3-1 with TRBJ2-5; tentatively, D is TRBD2 (5 bases). CDR3 length equals 15 residues. Trimming pared 2 bases from V and 0 bases from J, leaving 10 bases between. Germline assignment: CDR1 LGHDT and CDR2 YNNKEL (reference sequence).

V and J are TRBV5-4 and TRBJ2-3; 7 nucleotides line up with TRBD2. The V gene end was trimmed by 0 bases and the J gene end by 3 bases; junction bases not matched to a gene: 7. Per germline, CDR1 SGHNT and CDR2 YYREEE (reference sequence). The CDR3 extends over 16 amino acids. The CDR3 DNA reads as TGTGCCAGCAGCTTGGCCGGTAGGGGAGGGACAGATACGCAGTATTTT. Protein product: CASSLAGRGGTDTQYF.

This chain's CDR3 is CSARGVERIETGELFF. In nucleotides, the CDR3 is TGCAGTGCTAGAGGAGTGGAGCGGATAGAAACCGGGGAGCTGTTTTTT. The chain combines TRBV20-1 with TRBJ2-2; a possible D gene is TRBD2 (5 bases). The V gene lost 1 base and the J gene lost 5 bases, with 17 bases spanning the gap. The CDR3 is made up of 16 amino acids. Per the germline V gene, CDR1 is DFQATT and CDR2 is SNEGSKA (reference sequence).

The chain recombines TRBV7-9 with TRBJ2-5; the match to TRBD2 covers 13 bases. The CDR3 is made up of 17 amino acids. V trimming: 3 bases; J trimming: 5 bases; junction bases outside the gene matches: 9. CDR1 and CDR2 from the germline V gene are SEHNR and FQNEAQ (reference sequence). CDR3 in amino acids: CASSFQLAGGPIETQYF. CDR3 in DNA: TGTGCCAGCAGCTTCCAACTAGCGGGGGGGCCGATCGAGACCCAGTACTTC.

This chain links TRBV20-1 with TRBJ1-2; D gene uncertain. Germline lookup yields CDR1 DFQATT and CDR2 SNEGSKA (reference sequence). V dropped 0 bases and J dropped 2 bases, with 13 bases sitting between them. The CDR3 consists of 15 residues. The CDR3 nucleotides read TGCAGTGCTAGAGATCTGTCCGGCATAAACTATGGCTACACCTTC. The encoded protein is CSARDLSGINYGYTF.

This clonotype was found a few times. The V and J genes are TRBV5-4 and TRBJ2-5, with 11 bases matching TRBD2. V lost 5 bases and J lost 2; bases outside the gene matches: 5. The germline CDR1 and CDR2 sequences are SGHNT and YYREEE (reference sequence). The CDR3 is 15 amino acids. For the CDR3, the DNA is TGTGCCAGCAGAACGCGACTAGCGGGGCAAGAGACCCAGTACTTC. Its protein is CASRTRLAGQETQYF.

This clonotype was picked up a small number of times. This chain joins TRBV7-2 and TRBJ2-3; tentatively, D is TRBD2 (5 bases). Deletions cut 5 bases from V and 4 bases from J, with 16 bases between. Germline V gene lookup returns CDR1 SGHTA and CDR2 FQGNSA. The CDR3 totals 15 residues. CDR3 coding DNA: TGTGCCAGCAGCCCGAGGGCTAGCTTCGCAGATACGCAGTATTTT. Its translation: CASSPRASFADTQYF.